The clone carrying this T cell receptor beta chain was counted at least ten times. At one of its ends the junction is not consistent with the germline gene, which may arise from a read error. This record belongs to a study of T cells after yellow fever vaccination. Synthesis of TCR cDNA relied on 5'RACE template switching, which attached a universal primer site and UMIs. TCRdb re-called the 5' RACE reads through MiXCR, storing one row per CDR3 protein. The sample carries about 370,000 distinct CDR3 sequences, 11% recorded once. The CDR3 covers 13 residues. Germline CDR1 SGHRS, CDR2 YFSETQ. This specimen was PBMCs, taken on the day of the first yellow fever vaccination. V and J are TRBV5-1 and TRBJ2-1; 8 nucleotides agree with TRBD1. This clonotype originated in a man aged 18-30 years who received the YFV17D yellow fever vaccine. CDR3 nucleotides: TGTGCCAGCAGCTCCGGACAGGGCAATGAGCAGTTCTTC. It encodes CASSSGQGNEQFF.